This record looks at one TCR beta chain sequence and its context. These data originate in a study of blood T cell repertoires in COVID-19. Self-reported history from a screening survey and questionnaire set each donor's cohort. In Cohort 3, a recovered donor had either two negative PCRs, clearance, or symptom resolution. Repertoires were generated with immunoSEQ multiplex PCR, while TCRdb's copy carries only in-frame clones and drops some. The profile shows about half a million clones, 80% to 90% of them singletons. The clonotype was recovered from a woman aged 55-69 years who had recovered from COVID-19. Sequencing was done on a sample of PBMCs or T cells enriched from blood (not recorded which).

CDR3 bases: TGTGCCACCAGCACCGGAGCCGGGGAGACCCAGTACTTC. Translating gives CATSTGAGETQYF. The V and J genes are TRBV15 and TRBJ2-5; no clear D. V was trimmed by 4 bases and J by 5 bases, leaving 11 bases between them. The CDR3 covers 13 residues. The germline gives CDR1 LNHNV, CDR2 YYDKDF (reference sequence).